This TCR beta chain was observed in a study of shared clonotypes between healthy human individuals. Study outcomes and limitations: Generation of non-shared clonotypes was less probable than generation of clonotypes shared by all four donors.

There were only Caucasian adults among the donors, and all lived in Nashville, Tennessee. Researchers partitioned CD4+ cells into CD45RA+ naive and CD45RA-negative memory subsets. This clone was counted a single time. What it binds is not known. Assay: immunoSEQ multiplex PCR; the TCRdb copy retains only in-frame clones and omits some. The repertoire holds a few hundred thousand clones, 74% seen once, with about a tenth in the top ten. This clonotype was sampled from a man between 25 and 39 years old in good health. The source material was memory CD4+ T cells sorted from blood. Indicated subset: CD45RA-negative fraction.

In DNA, the CDR3 is TGTGCCAGCAGTCCGATTCAGGGTTCGGGCTACGAGCAGTACTTC. Its translation is CASSPIQGSGYEQYF. The chain employs TRBV6-1 and TRBJ2-7, with a weak D call TRBD1 (5 bases). The germline V gene encodes CDR1 MNHNS and CDR2 SASEGT. The CDR3 has 15 residues. With 5 bases removed from V and 3 bases from J, the gap between germline ends came to 17 bases.